What follows is one T cell receptor (beta chain) and its context. Germline loops: CDR1 SGHNT, CDR2 YYREEE (reference sequence). V was trimmed by 5 bases and J by 6 bases, leaving 14 bases between them. The CDR3 covers 13 residues. This entry is derived from a study of neoadjuvant anti-PD-1 for oral cavity cancer. The method was immunoSEQ multiplex PCR; TCRdb's version includes in-frame clones alone and lacks a portion of them. The repertoire has roughly 15,000 clones, roughly 71% of them found once; the top ten carry less than 2.5%. As to time point: after neoadjuvant nivolumab, at surgical resection.

The gene calls are TRBV5-4 and TRBJ1-2; maybe TRBD1 (5 bases). The TCR sequence derives from a person between 35 and 79 years old with oral cavity squamous cell carcinoma. Here the sequenced sample was PBMCs, taken after nivolumab (anti-PD-1) treatment. The CDR3 region has the DNA TGTGCCAGCAGTTCGGCGGGGGGAGATGGCTACACCTTC. Translating it yields CASSSAGGDGYTF.